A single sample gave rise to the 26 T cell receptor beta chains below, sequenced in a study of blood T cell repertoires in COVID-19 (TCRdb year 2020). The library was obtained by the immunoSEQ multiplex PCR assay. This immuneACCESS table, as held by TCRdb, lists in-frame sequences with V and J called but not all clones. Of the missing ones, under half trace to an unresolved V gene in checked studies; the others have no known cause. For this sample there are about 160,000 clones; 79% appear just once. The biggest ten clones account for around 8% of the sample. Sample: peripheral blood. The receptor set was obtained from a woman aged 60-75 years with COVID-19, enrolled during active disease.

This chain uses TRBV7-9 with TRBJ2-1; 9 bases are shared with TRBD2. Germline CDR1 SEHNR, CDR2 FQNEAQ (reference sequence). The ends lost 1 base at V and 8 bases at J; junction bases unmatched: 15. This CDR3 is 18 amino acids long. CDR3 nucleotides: TGTGCCAGCAGCTTAGGTTCAACGCTAGCGGGGAGTTGGCATGAGCAGTTCTTC. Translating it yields CASSLGSTLAGSWHEQFF.

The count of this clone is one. CDR3 bases: TGTGCCAGCAGCTTAAACGGGGGGTACACAGATACGCAGTATTTT. It specifies CASSLNGGYTDTQYF. The gene calls are TRBV7-3 and TRBJ2-3; 7 bases map to TRBD2. The CDR3 runs to 15 residues. With 1 base clipped from V and 2 bases from J, the junction kept 3 bases outside the gene matches. In germline, CDR1 is SGHTA, CDR2 FQGTGA.

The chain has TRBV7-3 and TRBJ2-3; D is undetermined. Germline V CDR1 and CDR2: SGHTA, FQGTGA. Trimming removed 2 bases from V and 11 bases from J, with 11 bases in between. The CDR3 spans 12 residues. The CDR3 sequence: CASSLSTGRQYF. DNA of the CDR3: TGTGCCAGCAGCTTATCTACGGGTAGGCAGTATTTT.

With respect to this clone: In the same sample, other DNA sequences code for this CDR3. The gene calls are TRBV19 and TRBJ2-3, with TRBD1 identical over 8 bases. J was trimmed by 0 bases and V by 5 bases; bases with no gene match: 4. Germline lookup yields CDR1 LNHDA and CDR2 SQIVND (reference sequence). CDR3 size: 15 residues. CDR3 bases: TGTGCCAGTAGTCCGACAGGGGTTAGCACAGATACGCAGTATTTT. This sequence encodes CASSPTGVSTDTQYF.

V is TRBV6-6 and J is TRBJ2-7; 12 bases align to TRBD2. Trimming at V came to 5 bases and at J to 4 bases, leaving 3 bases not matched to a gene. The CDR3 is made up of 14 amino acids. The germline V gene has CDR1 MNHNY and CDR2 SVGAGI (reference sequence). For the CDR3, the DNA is TGTGCCAGCAGTCCACTAGCGGGAGGTTACGAGCAGTACTTC. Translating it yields CASSPLAGGYEQYF.

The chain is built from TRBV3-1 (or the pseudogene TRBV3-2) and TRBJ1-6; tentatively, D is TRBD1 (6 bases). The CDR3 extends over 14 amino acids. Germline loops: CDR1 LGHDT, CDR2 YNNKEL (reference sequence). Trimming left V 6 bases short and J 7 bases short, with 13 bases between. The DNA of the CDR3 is TGTGCCAGCAGTAACAGACAGGCGAATTCACCCCTCCACTTT. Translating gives CASSNRQANSPLHF.

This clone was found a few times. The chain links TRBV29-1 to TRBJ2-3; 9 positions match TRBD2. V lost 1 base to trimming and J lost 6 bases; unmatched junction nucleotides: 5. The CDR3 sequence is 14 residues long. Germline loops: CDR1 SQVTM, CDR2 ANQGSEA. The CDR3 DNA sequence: TGCAGCGTTGAAGGAGGCGGGGGGGCGGATACGCAGTATTTT. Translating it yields CSVEGGGGADTQYF.

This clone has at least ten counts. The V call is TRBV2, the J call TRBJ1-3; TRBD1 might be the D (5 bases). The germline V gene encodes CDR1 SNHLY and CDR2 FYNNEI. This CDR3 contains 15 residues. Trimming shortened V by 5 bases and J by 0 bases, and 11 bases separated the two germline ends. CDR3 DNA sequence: TGTGCCAGCAGTCCTACAGGTAACTCTGGAAACACCATATATTTT. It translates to CASSPTGNSGNTIYF.

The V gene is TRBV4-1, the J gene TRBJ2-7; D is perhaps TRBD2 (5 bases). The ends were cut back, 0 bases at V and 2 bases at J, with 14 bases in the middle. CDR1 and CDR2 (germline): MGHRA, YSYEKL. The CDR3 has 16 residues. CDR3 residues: CASSQESSGLTYEQYF. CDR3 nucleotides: TGCGCCAGCAGCCAAGAGTCAAGCGGCCTTACCTACGAGCAGTACTTC.

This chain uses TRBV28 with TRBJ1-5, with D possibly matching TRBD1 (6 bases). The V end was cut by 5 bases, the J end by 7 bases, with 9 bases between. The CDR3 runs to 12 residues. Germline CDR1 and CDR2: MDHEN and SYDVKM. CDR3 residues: CASSLQGQPQHF. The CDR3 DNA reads TGTGCCAGCAGTCTACAGGGACAGCCCCAGCATTTT.

CDR3 DNA sequence: TGTGCCAGCTCACCAAGCAGGGGGGACAACTATGGCTACACCTTC. Protein: CASSPSRGDNYGYTF. The V and J genes are TRBV18 and TRBJ1-2; 7 nucleotides match TRBD1. This CDR3 is 15 amino acids long. Trimming removed 2 bases from V and 2 bases from J; junction bases left unmatched: 5. The germline CDR1 and CDR2 sequences are KGHSH and LQKENI.

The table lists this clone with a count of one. CDR3 residues: CASSSGGLDTEAFF. CDR3 nucleotide sequence: TGTGCCAGCAGCTCAGGGGGCTTGGACACTGAAGCTTTCTTT. The chain joins TRBV11-3 to TRBJ1-1, with TRBD1 identical over 8 bases. With 4 bases clipped from V and 3 bases from J, the junction kept 4 bases outside the gene matches. Germline CDR1 SGHNT, CDR2 YENEEA. The CDR3 spans 14 residues.

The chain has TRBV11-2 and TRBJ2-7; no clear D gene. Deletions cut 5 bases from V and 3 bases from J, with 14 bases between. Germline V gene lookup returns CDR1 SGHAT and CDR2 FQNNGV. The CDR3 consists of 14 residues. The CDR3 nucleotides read TGTGCCAGCAGCCCACATCGAAATAACTACGAGCAGTACTTC. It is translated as CASSPHRNNYEQYF.

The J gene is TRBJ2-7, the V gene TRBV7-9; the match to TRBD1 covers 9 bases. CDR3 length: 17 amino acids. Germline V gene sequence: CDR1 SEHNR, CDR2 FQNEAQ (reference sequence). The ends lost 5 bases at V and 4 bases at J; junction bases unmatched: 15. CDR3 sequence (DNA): TGTGCCAGCAGCCCAAGGGAATTAACAGGGGGCCCTTACGAGCAGTACTTC. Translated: CASSPRELTGGPYEQYF.

The CDR3 DNA sequence: TGTGCCAGTAAATCCGATACCGAGGGCTACACCTTC. This sequence encodes CASKSDTEGYTF. V is TRBV19 and J is TRBJ1-2; D remains ambiguous. This CDR3 has 12 amino acids. The germline CDR1 and CDR2 sequences are LNHDA and SQIVND (reference sequence). The V and J ends lost 7 bases and 8 bases respectively, with 14 bases between them.

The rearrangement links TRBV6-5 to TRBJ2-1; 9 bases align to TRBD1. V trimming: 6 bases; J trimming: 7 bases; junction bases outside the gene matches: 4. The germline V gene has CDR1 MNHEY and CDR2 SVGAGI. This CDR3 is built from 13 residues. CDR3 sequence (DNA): TGTGCCAGCAGCCGGGACAGGGTGAATGAGCAGTTCTTC. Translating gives CASSRDRVNEQFF.

The CDR3 coding sequence is TGTGCCAGCAGCCGGGAGGAGACCCAGTACTTC. Translated, it gives CASSREETQYF. The chain is built from TRBV7-9 and TRBJ2-5, with a possible D match to TRBD2 (6 bases). This CDR3 is built from 11 residues. With 5 bases removed from V and 5 bases from J, the gap between germline ends came to 6 bases. Germline V gene lookup returns CDR1 SEHNR and CDR2 FQNEAQ (reference sequence).

CDR3 in amino acids: CASSPGAGLRNEQFF. The CDR3 DNA reads as TGTGCCAGCAGCCCCGGAGCGGGTTTACGCAATGAGCAGTTCTTC. The V gene is TRBV11-3, the J gene TRBJ2-1, with D possibly TRBD2 on 6 matching bases. V lost 5 bases and J 6 bases, leaving 17 bases between the germline ends. The CDR3 runs to 15 residues. Germline loops: CDR1 SGHNT, CDR2 YENEEA.

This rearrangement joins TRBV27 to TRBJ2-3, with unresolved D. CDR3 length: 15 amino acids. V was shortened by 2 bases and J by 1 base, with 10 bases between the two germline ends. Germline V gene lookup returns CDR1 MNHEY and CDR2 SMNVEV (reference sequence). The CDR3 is CASSLTTPRTDTQYF. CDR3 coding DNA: TGTGCCAGCAGTTTAACAACCCCCCGCACAGATACGCAGTATTTT.

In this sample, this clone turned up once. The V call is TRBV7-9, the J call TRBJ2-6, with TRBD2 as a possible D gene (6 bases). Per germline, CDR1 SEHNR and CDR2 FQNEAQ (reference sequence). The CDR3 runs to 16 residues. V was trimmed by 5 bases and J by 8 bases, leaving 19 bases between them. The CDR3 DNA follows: TGTGCCAGCAGCCGCCAAGCGGGCTTTTCTTCCAACGTCCTGACTTTC. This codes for CASSRQAGFSSNVLTF. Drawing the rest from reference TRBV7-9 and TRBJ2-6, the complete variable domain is DTGVSQNPRHKITKRGQNVTFRCDPISEHNRLYWYRQTLGQGPEFLTYFQNEAQLEKSRLLSDRFSAERPKGSFSTLEIQRTEQGDSAMYLCASSRQAGFSSNVLTFGAGSRLTVL.

The CDR3 nucleotides are TGTGCCAGCAGTCGTACAGGGGGCTCGGCTGAAGCTTTCTTT. It codes for CASSRTGGSAEAFF. The chain employs TRBV7-8 and TRBJ1-1; 9 bases align to TRBD1. CDR3 length equals 14 residues. The ends lost 6 bases at V and 6 bases at J; junction bases unmatched: 8. The germline CDR1 and CDR2 sequences are SGHVS and FQNEAQ.

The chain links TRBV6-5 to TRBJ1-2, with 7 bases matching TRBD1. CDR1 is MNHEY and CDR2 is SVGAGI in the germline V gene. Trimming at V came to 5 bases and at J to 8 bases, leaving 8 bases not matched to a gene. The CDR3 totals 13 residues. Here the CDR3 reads CASSQFDREGYTF. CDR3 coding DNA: TGTGCCAGCAGTCAATTCGACAGGGAGGGCTACACCTTC.

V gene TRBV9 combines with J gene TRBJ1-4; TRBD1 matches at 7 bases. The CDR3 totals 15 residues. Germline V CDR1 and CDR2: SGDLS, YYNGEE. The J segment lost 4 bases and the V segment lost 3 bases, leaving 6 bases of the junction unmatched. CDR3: CASSARDSSNEKLFF. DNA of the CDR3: TGTGCCAGCAGCGCCAGGGACAGCAGTAATGAAAAACTGTTTTTT. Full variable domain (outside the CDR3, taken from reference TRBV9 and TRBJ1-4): DSGVTQTPKHLITATGQRVTLRCSPRSGDLSVYWYQQSLDQGLQFLIQYYNGEERAKGNILERFSAQQFPDLHSELNLSSLELGDSALYFCASSARDSSNEKLFFGSGTQLSVL.

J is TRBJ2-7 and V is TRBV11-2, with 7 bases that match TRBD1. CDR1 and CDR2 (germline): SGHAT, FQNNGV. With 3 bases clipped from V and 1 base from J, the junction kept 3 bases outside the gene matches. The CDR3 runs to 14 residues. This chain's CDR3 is CASSLRTGSYEQYV. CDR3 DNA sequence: TGTGCCAGCAGCTTGAGGACAGGATCCTACGAGCAGTACGTC.

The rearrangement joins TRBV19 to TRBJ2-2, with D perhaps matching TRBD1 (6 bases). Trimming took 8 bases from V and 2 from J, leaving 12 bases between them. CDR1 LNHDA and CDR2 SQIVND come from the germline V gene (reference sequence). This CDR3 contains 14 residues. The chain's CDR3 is CASSTGTNTGELFF. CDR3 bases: TGTGCCAGTTCTACAGGGACAAACACCGGGGAGCTGTTTTTT.

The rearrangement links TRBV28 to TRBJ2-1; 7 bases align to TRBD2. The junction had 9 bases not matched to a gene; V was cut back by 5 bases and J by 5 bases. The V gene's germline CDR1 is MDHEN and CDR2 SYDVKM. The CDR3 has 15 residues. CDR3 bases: TGTGCCAGCAGTCTCGGGGGGACTTCGCACAATGAGCAGTTCTTC. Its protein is CASSLGGTSHNEQFF. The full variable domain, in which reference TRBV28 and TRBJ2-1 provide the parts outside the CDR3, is DVKVTQSSRYLVKRTGEKVFLECVQDMDHENMFWYRQDPGLGLRLIYFSYDVKMKEKGDIPEGYSVSREKKERFSLILESASTNQTSMYLCASSLGGTSHNEQFFGPGTRLTVL.